These 13 T cell receptor beta chains share one sample of origin, sequenced in a study of T cell responses to AZD1222 COVID-19 vaccine. Generated by immunoSEQ multiplex PCR, the TCRdb table keeps only in-frame clones and is missing some. The data contain approximately 170,000 clones, around 93% of them seen just once; the ten biggest clones take up 4.4%. This specimen was peripheral blood, taken on day 0 of AZD1222 vaccination. Receptor source: an adult in good health.

In this sample, this clone turned up once. The chain is built from TRBV30 and TRBJ1-5, with 11 bases identical to TRBD1. Per germline, CDR1 GTSNPN and CDR2 SVGIG (reference sequence). The CDR3 contains 17 residues. V shed 2 bases and J 4 bases; nucleotides not matched to a gene: 10. CDR3 nucleotides: TGTGCCTGGAGTTTTCGGACAGGGGGCGTGGGTAATCAGCCCCAGCATTTT. As protein: CAWSFRTGGVGNQPQHF. Supplemented by reference TRBV30 and TRBJ1-5, the full variable domain reads SQTIHQWPATLVQPVGSPLSLECTVEGTSNPNLYWYRQAAGRGLQLLFYSVGIGQISSEVPQNLSASRPQDRQFILSSKKLLLSDSGFYLCAWSFRTGGVGNQPQHFGDGTRLSIL.

The chain joins TRBV19 to TRBJ2-2; D unclear. CDR1 and CDR2 (germline): LNHDA, SQIVND (reference sequence). The CDR3 extends over 14 amino acids. Trimming took off 1 base at V and 5 bases at J, with 8 bases between the two ends. The DNA of the CDR3 is TGTGCCAGTAGTATAGTAGCTATTACCGGGGAGCTGTTTTTT. Amino acids: CASSIVAITGELFF.

The chain has TRBV10-3 and TRBJ2-1, with D tentatively TRBD1 or TRBD2 (5 bases each). Germline CDR1 and CDR2: ENHRY and SYGVKD. Trimming took off 4 bases at V and 7 bases at J, with 26 bases between the two ends. The CDR3 consists of 18 residues. CDR3 sequence: CAISGGGPTPPGRNEQFF. The CDR3 DNA sequence: TGTGCCATCAGTGGTGGGGGTCCGACTCCCCCCGGAAGGAATGAGCAGTTCTTC.

The chain couples TRBV5-1 to TRBJ2-7, with 8 nucleotides matching TRBD1. This CDR3 contains 15 residues. CDR1 and CDR2 from the germline V gene are SGHRS and YFSETQ. The trim removed 5 bases at V and 0 bases at J, leaving 7 bases unmatched. DNA of the CDR3: TGCGCCAGCAGTTTAAGCGGACAGGGCTCCTACGAGCAGTACTTC. Its protein is CASSLSGQGSYEQYF. Filled out from reference TRBV5-1 and TRBJ2-7, the complete variable domain reads KAGVTQTPRYLIKTRGQQVTLSCSPISGHRSVSWYQQTPGQGLQFLFEYFSETQRNKGNFPGRFSGRQFSNSRSEMNVSTLELGDSALYLCASSLSGQGSYEQYFGPGTRLTVT.

The chain joins TRBV14 to TRBJ2-2, with D unresolved. Germline V CDR1 and CDR2: SGHDN, FVKESK. V dropped 4 bases and J dropped 4 bases, with 10 bases sitting between them. CDR3 length: 14 residues. The CDR3 loop is CASSPIRPTGELFF. In DNA form, the CDR3 reads TGTGCCAGCAGCCCAATTCGACCCACCGGGGAGCTGTTTTTT.

The chain carries TRBV10-2 and TRBJ2-7; D is uncertain. This CDR3 is built from 13 residues. From germline, CDR1 is WSHSY and CDR2 SAAADI. V lost 6 bases, J lost 0 bases, and 9 bases lay in between. The CDR3 bases are TGCGCCAGCAGACCGGAGCCCTCCTACGAGCAGTACTTC. Protein: CASRPEPSYEQYF.

The chain couples TRBV6-1 to TRBJ2-1; 9 positions match TRBD2. Germline V gene sequence: CDR1 MNHNS, CDR2 SASEGT. CDR3 size: 16 residues. The junction had 7 bases not matched to a gene; V was cut back by 4 bases and J by 3 bases. CDR3 region: CASSGATSGLYNEQFF. The CDR3 bases are TGTGCCAGCAGTGGCGCGACTAGCGGCCTCTACAATGAGCAGTTCTTC.

The V gene is TRBV11-2, the J gene TRBJ2-7; TRBD1 is a possible D gene (6 bases). The V gene lost 2 bases and the J gene lost 6 bases, with 11 bases spanning the gap. CDR1 and CDR2 (germline): SGHAT, FQNNGV. The CDR3 loop spans 13 amino acids. CDR3 DNA sequence: TGTGCCAGCAGCTTACAGGGGAATGGCGAGCAGTACTTC. As protein: CASSLQGNGEQYF.

The chain couples TRBV28 to TRBJ2-1; D possibly uses TRBD1 or TRBD2 (5 bases each). Trimming stripped 10 bases from V and 0 bases from J, with 16 bases between. This CDR3 contains 15 residues. Germline V gene lookup returns CDR1 MDHEN and CDR2 SYDVKM. The CDR3 protein is CATSGASSSYNEQFF. CDR3 DNA: TGTGCCACCTCCGGGGCCTCGAGCTCCTACAATGAGCAGTTCTTC.

This clone has just one count. The V gene is TRBV5-4, the J gene TRBJ2-2; the D gene is possibly TRBD1 (5 bases). The CDR3 spans 15 residues. Germline V lookup: CDR1 SGHNT, CDR2 YYREEE (reference sequence). Trimming stripped 1 base from V and 1 base from J, with 8 bases between. In DNA form, the CDR3 reads TGTGCCAGCAGCTTGATAGACAGGAACACCGGGGAGCTGTTTTTT. Amino acid sequence: CASSLIDRNTGELFF. Complete variable domain (other parts from reference TRBV5-4 and TRBJ2-2): ETGVTQSPTHLIKTRGQQVTLRCSSQSGHNTVSWYQQALGQGPQFIFQYYREEENGRGNFPPRFSGLQFPNYSSELNVNALELDDSALYLCASSLIDRNTGELFFGEGSRLTVL.

CDR3 protein: CAWSRFGGGGSYEQYF. The CDR3 bases are TGTGCCTGGAGTCGATTCGGCGGGGGCGGTTCCTACGAGCAGTACTTC. The rearrangement links TRBV30 to TRBJ2-7; D is possibly TRBD2 (7 bases). CDR1 is GTSNPN and CDR2 is SVGIG in the germline V gene (reference sequence). CDR3 length equals 16 residues. Deletions cut 2 bases from V and 1 base from J, with 18 bases between. The variable domain in full, completed from reference TRBV30 and TRBJ2-7, reads SQTIHQWPATLVQPVGSPLSLECTVEGTSNPNLYWYRQAAGRGLQLLFYSVGIGQISSEVPQNLSASRPQDRQFILSSKKLLLSDSGFYLCAWSRFGGGGSYEQYFGPGTRLTVT.

The J gene is TRBJ2-7, the V gene TRBV29-1; weak D call: TRBD2 (6 bases). The V gene lost 4 bases and the J gene lost 1 base, with 17 bases spanning the gap. The germline V gene has CDR1 SQVTM and CDR2 ANQGSEA. The CDR3 sequence is 15 residues long. The CDR3, as DNA: TGCAGCGTTGCCCGGGGACTCGATCCTTCCTACGAGCAGTACTTC. Translating it yields CSVARGLDPSYEQYF.

This chain links TRBV2 with TRBJ2-7, with 8 positions matching TRBD2. Germline CDR1 reads SNHLY; CDR2 reads FYNNEI. The CDR3 is 15 amino acids. V was clipped by 1 base and J by 4 bases; unmatched bases: 6. The chain's CDR3 is CASSEEAGGPYEQYF. The CDR3, as DNA: TGTGCCAGCAGTGAAGAGGCGGGAGGACCTTACGAGCAGTACTTC.